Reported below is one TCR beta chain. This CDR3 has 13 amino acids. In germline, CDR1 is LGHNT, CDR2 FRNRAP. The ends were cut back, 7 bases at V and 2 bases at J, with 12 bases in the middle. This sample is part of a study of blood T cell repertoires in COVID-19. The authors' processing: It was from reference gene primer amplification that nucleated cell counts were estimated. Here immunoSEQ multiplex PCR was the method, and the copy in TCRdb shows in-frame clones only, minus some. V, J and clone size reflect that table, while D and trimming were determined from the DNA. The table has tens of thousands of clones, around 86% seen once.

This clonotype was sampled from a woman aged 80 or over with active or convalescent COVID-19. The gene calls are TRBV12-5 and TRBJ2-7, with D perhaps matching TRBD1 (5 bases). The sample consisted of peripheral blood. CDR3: CASAAGSTYEQYF. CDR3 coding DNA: TGTGCTAGTGCAGCAGGGTCTACCTACGAGCAGTACTTC. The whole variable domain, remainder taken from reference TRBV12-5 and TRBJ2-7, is DARVTQTPRHKVTEMGQEVTMRCQPILGHNTVFWYRQTMMQGLELLAYFRNRAPLDDSGMPKDRFSAEMPDATLATLKIQPSEPRDSAVYFCASAAGSTYEQYFGPGTRLTVT.